One sample yielded the 15 T cell receptor beta chains listed below, sequenced in a study of shared clonotypes between healthy human individuals. CD8 cells regarded as naive lacked CD45RO, were positively chosen for CCR7, and omitted terminally differentiated effector memory CD45RA+ cells. The data were produced by immunoSEQ multiplex PCR, yet TCRdb's version contains in-frame clones alone and is incomplete. The sample holds around 620,000 clones, around 95% seen once. Sample: naive CD8+ T cells sorted from blood. These receptors all come from a woman in her twenties or thirties in good health.

V and J are TRBV7-9 and TRBJ2-1; 9 bases are shared with TRBD2. Germline V gene sequence: CDR1 SEHNR, CDR2 FQNEAQ (reference sequence). The CDR3 is 19 amino acids. J lost 0 bases, V lost 5 bases, and 14 bases had no gene match. The CDR3, as DNA: TGTGCCAGCAGCCCCGGGACTAGCCTTACTCTTAGCTCCTACAATGAGCAGTTCTTC. Protein product: CASSPGTSLTLSSYNEQFF.

This rearrangement joins TRBV4-1 to TRBJ2-7; D is undetermined. Germline V CDR1 and CDR2: MGHRA, YSYEKL. The CDR3 runs 15 residues. Trimming removed 3 bases at V and 2 bases at J, with 14 bases between. CDR3 protein: CASSQPEPVAYEQYF. As DNA, the CDR3 is TGCGCCAGCAGCCAGCCCGAACCCGTCGCCTACGAGCAGTACTTC.

The gene calls are TRBV13 and TRBJ2-7; D not resolved. The CDR3 has 12 residues. Germline CDR1 reads PRHDT; CDR2 reads FYEKMQ (reference sequence). V lost 8 bases and J 6 bases, leaving 14 bases between the germline ends. CDR3 amino acids: CASGPGSGEQYF. Here the CDR3 DNA reads TGTGCCAGCGGACCCGGTTCTGGCGAGCAGTACTTC.

This clone was picked up one time. The rearrangement uses TRBV11-2 and TRBJ2-5; 8 bases agree with TRBD2. The CDR3 covers 15 residues. Germline CDR1 is SGHAT and CDR2 is FQNNGV. The ends lost 0 bases at V and 0 bases at J; junction bases unmatched: 0. CDR3 bases: TGTGCCAGCAGCTTAGAACTAGCGGACCAAGAGACCCAGTACTTC. Residues: CASSLELADQETQYF.

This chain joins TRBV4-1 and TRBJ1-5, with D unresolved. CDR1 is MGHRA, CDR2 YSYEKL, per germline. The CDR3 is 15 amino acids. Trimming left V 1 base short and J 0 bases short, with 7 bases between. The CDR3 region is CASSQVLSSNQPQHF. CDR3 DNA sequence: TGCGCCAGCAGCCAAGTGTTGAGTAGCAATCAGCCCCAGCATTTT.

V is TRBV19 and J is TRBJ1-2; D is unclear. Trimming stripped 5 bases from V and 3 bases from J, with 13 bases between. The germline V gene has CDR1 LNHDA and CDR2 SQIVND (reference sequence). The CDR3 totals 14 residues. CDR3 amino acids: CASSPAGFYYGYTF. In DNA form, the CDR3 reads TGTGCCAGTAGTCCAGCCGGGTTCTACTATGGCTACACCTTC.

CDR3 nucleotides: TGCAGCGTTGAAGGGGGGACAGGGAACTATGGCTACACCTTC. Amino acid sequence: CSVEGGTGNYGYTF. The chain joins TRBV29-1 to TRBJ1-2, with 9 bases aligning to TRBD1. The CDR3 extends over 14 amino acids. Germline CDR1 reads SQVTM; CDR2 reads ANQGSEA. After removal of 1 base from V and 2 bases from J, the junction contained 2 bases not matched to a gene.

The chain joins TRBV5-4 to TRBJ2-7; weak D call: TRBD1 (9 bases). CDR1 and CDR2 from the germline V gene are SGHNT and YYREEE (reference sequence). V lost 6 bases and J 4 bases, leaving 17 bases between the germline ends. This CDR3 is 14 amino acids long. The CDR3 sequence: CASTFSGTGYEQYF. CDR3 coding DNA: TGTGCCAGCACCTTTAGCGGGACAGGGTACGAGCAGTACTTC.

The chain joins TRBV28 to TRBJ1-6, with D perhaps TRBD1 (5 bases). With 7 bases removed from V and 0 bases from J, the gap between germline ends came to 10 bases. Germline assignment: CDR1 MDHEN and CDR2 SYDVKM. The CDR3 has 15 amino acids. The CDR3 nucleotides read TGTGCCAGCACCAGACAGAGCTCCTATAATTCACCCCTCCACTTT. Residues: CASTRQSSYNSPLHF.

The rearrangement uses TRBV9 and TRBJ2-1; tentative D call: TRBD2 (6 bases). V dropped 7 bases and J dropped 8 bases, with 22 bases sitting between them. The germline CDR1 and CDR2 sequences are SGDLS and YYNGEE. The length of the CDR3 is 15 residues. In nucleotides, the CDR3 is TGTGCCAGCGCCATTTGGGGAGGAGGATTGGATGAGCAGTTCTTC. This encodes CASAIWGGGLDEQFF.

This sequence joins TRBV4-1 and TRBJ1-1; D is unresolved. Trimming left V 3 bases short and J 1 base short, with 9 bases between. Germline CDR1 reads MGHRA; CDR2 reads YSYEKL. The CDR3 runs 14 residues. CDR3 sequence (DNA): TGCGCCAGCAGCCACGGGCAGGCGAACACTGAAGCTTTCTTT. Translation gives CASSHGQANTEAFF.

This chain joins TRBV19 and TRBJ2-7; TRBD1 agrees at 7 bases. V lost 7 bases to trimming and J lost 0 bases; unmatched junction nucleotides: 6. The V gene's germline CDR1 is LNHDA and CDR2 SQIVND (reference sequence). The length of the CDR3 is 14 residues. The DNA of the CDR3 is TGTGCCAGTACCATGACAGGGAGCTCCTACGAGCAGTACTTC. Protein: CASTMTGSSYEQYF.

The genes are TRBV6-5 and TRBJ1-5; D gene unclear. The germline V and J ends were trimmed by 2 bases and 7 bases, with 12 bases remaining between them. The CDR3 runs 14 residues. In germline, CDR1 is MNHEY, CDR2 SVGAGI. The CDR3 loop reads CASSYRGSHQPQHF. The CDR3 DNA is TGTGCCAGCAGTTACCGGGGTTCGCACCAGCCCCAGCATTTT.

The chain recombines TRBV2 with TRBJ1-2; 8 nucleotides line up with TRBD1. Per germline, CDR1 SNHLY and CDR2 FYNNEI. This CDR3 spans 14 amino acids. Trimming took 6 bases from V and 4 from J; bases not matched to a gene: 7. CDR3 nucleotide sequence: TGTGCCAGCAGCATCGGACAGGGTCGCTATGGCTACACCTTC. It translates to CASSIGQGRYGYTF.

V is TRBV19 and J is TRBJ2-1, with no clear D. The germline CDR1 and CDR2 sequences are LNHDA and SQIVND (reference sequence). V was clipped by 3 bases and J by 4 bases, with 10 bases between them. The CDR3 has 14 residues. The CDR3 spells CASSITVGYNEQFF. For the CDR3, the DNA is TGTGCCAGTAGTATCACAGTCGGATACAATGAGCAGTTCTTC.